The 9 T cell receptor beta chains given below trace back to one sample, sequenced in a study of cytotoxic CD8 clonotypes in ibrutinib-treated CLL (dated by TCRdb to about 2021). Library construction relied on the immunoSEQ multiplex PCR assay. Drawn from immuneACCESS, this table holds only the in-frame rearrangements with V and J called that TCRdb kept. Clones are partly lost; checked studies trace under half to an unresolved V gene and leave the rest unexplained. Recorded for this sample are 53,000 or so clones; about 54% of them occurred a single time. The top ten constitute approximately 24% of the sample. The sample's time point label, in plain terms: progressive disease on ibrutinib. Sequences were derived from PBMCs, sampled at disease progression, from a patient treated with ibrutinib. The receptors were sampled from a human donor with chronic lymphocytic leukemia.

The rearrangement links TRBV5-6 to TRBJ2-3; D could derive from TRBD1 or TRBD2 (6 bases each). Trimming cost V 2 bases and J 6 bases, with 13 bases left between them. This CDR3 spans 14 amino acids. Germline V gives CDR1 SGHDT, CDR2 YYEEEE. The CDR3 sequence: CASSLRRGGDTQYF. In DNA form, the CDR3 reads TGTGCCAGCAGCTTAAGGAGAGGGGGGGATACGCAGTATTTT.

The chain recombines TRBV19 with TRBJ1-4; TRBD1 might be the D (5 bases). Trimming took off 5 bases at V and 3 bases at J, with 10 bases between the two ends. The CDR3 runs 14 residues. Looked up from germline, CDR1 is LNHDA and CDR2 is SQIVND (reference sequence). Written as DNA, the CDR3 is TGTGCCAGTAGTGGACGGGGGTCTAATGAAAAACTGTTTTTT. It encodes CASSGRGSNEKLFF.

This clone showed up just once. V gene TRBV5-6 combines with J gene TRBJ1-1; a possible D gene is TRBD1 (5 bases). This CDR3 has 16 amino acids. V was shortened by 4 bases and J by 5 bases, with 21 bases between the two germline ends. Germline loops: CDR1 SGHDT, CDR2 YYEEEE. CDR3 residues: CASSKTGGREQTEAFF. The CDR3 DNA sequence: TGTGCCAGCAGCAAGACCGGGGGGAGGGAGCAGACTGAAGCTTTCTTT. Variable domain in full (rest from reference TRBV5-6 and TRBJ1-1): DAGVTQSPTHLIKTRGQQVTLRCSPKSGHDTVSWYQQALGQGPQFIFQYYEEEERQRGNFPDRFSGHQFPNYSSELNVNALLLGDSALYLCASSKTGGREQTEAFFGQGTRLTVV.

The rearrangement uses TRBV7-8 and TRBJ1-5; D is possibly TRBD1 (5 bases). Germline V gene lookup returns CDR1 SGHVS and CDR2 FQNEAQ. The V and J ends lost 5 bases and 7 bases respectively, with 12 bases between them. This CDR3 has 13 residues. CDR3 in amino acids: CASSPGRGQPQHF. CDR3 nucleotides: TGTGCCAGCAGCCCCGGCCGGGGCCAGCCCCAGCATTTT.

CDR3 bases: TGTGCCAGCAGCGACCGTAGCGGGAGAACGAAAGATACGCAGTATTTT. Its protein is CASSDRSGRTKDTQYF. The genes are TRBV7-6 and TRBJ2-3; 9 nucleotides line up with TRBD2. The CDR3 consists of 16 residues. Trimming removed 5 bases from V and 5 bases from J; junction bases left unmatched: 11. CDR1 and CDR2 from the germline V gene are SGHVS and FNYEAQ. The variable domain in full, completed from reference TRBV7-6 and TRBJ2-3, reads GAGVSQSPRYKVTKRGQDVALRCDPISGHVSLYWYRQALGQGPEFLTYFNYEAQQDKSGLPNDRFSAERPEGSISTLTIQRTEQRDSAMYRCASSDRSGRTKDTQYFGPGTRLTVL.

The chain links TRBV2 to TRBJ2-7, with 7 bases identical to TRBD1. Germline CDR1 SNHLY, CDR2 FYNNEI. The CDR3 has 15 residues. The trim removed 1 base at V and 2 bases at J, leaving 5 bases unmatched. The CDR3 loop is CASSEGVQGTYEQYF. CDR3 nucleotide sequence: TGTGCCAGCAGTGAAGGGGTACAGGGGACCTACGAGCAGTACTTC.

The chain carries TRBV9 and TRBJ2-7; D unclear. The germline gives CDR1 SGDLS, CDR2 YYNGEE. Trimming took off 0 bases at V and 6 bases at J, with 10 bases between the two ends. The CDR3 is 13 amino acids. The CDR3 DNA is TGTGCCAGCAGCGTAGGAGCGTTTGGCGAGCAGTACTTC. Residues: CASSVGAFGEQYF.

The genes are TRBV2 and TRBJ2-1; 7 bases are shared with TRBD2. J was trimmed by 5 bases and V by 3 bases; bases with no gene match: 7. CDR1 and CDR2 (germline): SNHLY, FYNNEI. The CDR3 is 15 residues long. CDR3 nucleotide sequence: TGTGCCAGCAGTGACTGGGGGAGGGGTGACAATGAGCAGTTCTTC. Protein: CASSDWGRGDNEQFF. The full variable domain, with the rest looked up from reference TRBV2 and TRBJ2-1, is EPEVTQTPSHQVTQMGQEVILRCVPISNHLYFYWYRQILGQKVEFLVSFYNNEISEKSEIFDDQFSVERPDGSNFTLKIRSTKLEDSAMYFCASSDWGRGDNEQFFGPGTRLTVL.

The chain couples TRBV30 to TRBJ2-1; D not resolved. The CDR3 loop spans 14 amino acids. Germline V gene data show CDR1 as GTSNPN and CDR2 as SVGIG (reference sequence). V lost 3 bases, J lost 6 bases, and 15 bases lay in between. CDR3 sequence: CAWRGPSVSNEQFF. CDR3 nucleotides: TGTGCCTGGAGGGGCCCCTCAGTCTCCAATGAGCAGTTCTTC.